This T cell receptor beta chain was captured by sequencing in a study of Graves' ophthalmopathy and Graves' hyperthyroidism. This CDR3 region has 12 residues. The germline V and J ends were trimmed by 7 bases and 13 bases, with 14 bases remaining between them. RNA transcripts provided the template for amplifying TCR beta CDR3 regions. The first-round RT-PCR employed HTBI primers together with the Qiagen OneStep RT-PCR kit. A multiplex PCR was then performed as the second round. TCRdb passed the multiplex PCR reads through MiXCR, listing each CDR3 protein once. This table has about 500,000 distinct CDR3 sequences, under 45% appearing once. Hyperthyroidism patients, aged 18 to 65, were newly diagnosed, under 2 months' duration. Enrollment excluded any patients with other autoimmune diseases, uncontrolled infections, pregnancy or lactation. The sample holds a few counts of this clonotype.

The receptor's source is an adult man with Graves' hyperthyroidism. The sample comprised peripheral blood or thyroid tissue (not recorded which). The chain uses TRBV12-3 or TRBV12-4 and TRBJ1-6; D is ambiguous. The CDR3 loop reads CASTFLQLPLHF. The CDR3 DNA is TGTGCCAGCACGTTTTTGCAGTTGCCCCTCCACTTT.